This T cell receptor (beta chain) was retrieved from a study of memory CD4+ T cells and cytomegalovirus serostatus. This clone was counted a few times. Per germline, CDR1 SGHRS and CDR2 YFSETQ. V was cut by 5 bases and J by 5 bases, with 14 bases left in between. The CDR3 runs to 13 residues. The repertoire was sequenced with immunoSEQ multiplex PCR; TCRdb's copy has only in-frame clones and lacks some. The sample yields about 57,000 clones, 70% to 85% seen once. The sort gate was single viable CD3+CD4+CD8-CD45RO+ cells for memory CD4+ T cells. Specimen: memory CD4+ T cells from blood. The gene calls are TRBV5-1 and TRBJ2-7; D unresolved. This receptor was identified in an adult in good health and CMV-seronegative. The CDR3 region has the DNA TGCGCCAGCAGTGAGCCTCTACGGGACGAGCAGTACTTC. Translation: CASSEPLRDEQYF.